A selection of T cell receptor beta chains follows, all from one sample in a study of T cell changes during pregnancy in multiple sclerosis. Repertoires were generated with immunoSEQ multiplex PCR, while TCRdb's copy carries only in-frame clones and drops some. The repertoire has about 75,000 clones, roughly nine tenths of them found once; the top ten carry about 1%. Sequenced here: peripheral blood, sampled in the first trimester of pregnancy. Receptor source: a female donor in good health, enrolled as a control in a pregnancy study. The CDR3 runs from the conserved cysteine through the conserved F or W. A D gene is named only where the DNA matches it firmly. Size tells how often a clone was seen (once, few, many) or the class of an expanded clone, and some rows leave it out.

v_call	j_call	d_call	clone_size	cdr3_aa	cdr3_nt
TRBV6-5	TRBJ2-1	TRBD2	-	CASTSSGRHNEQFF	TGTGCCAGCACCTCTAGCGGGAGACATAATGAGCAGTTCTTC
TRBV25-1	TRBJ2-7	-	once	CASSELSQGWEQYF	TGTGCCAGCAGTGAATTGAGTCAGGGGTGGGAGCAGTACTTC
TRBV5-1	TRBJ2-7	-	-	CASSLVTGPYEQYF	TGCGCCAGCAGCTTGGTAACAGGCCCCTACGAGCAGTACTTC
TRBV28	TRBJ1-3	TRBD1	-	CATCPGGVGGNTIYF	TGTGCCACCTGCCCAGGGGGCGTCGGTGGAAACACCATATATTTT
TRBV18	TRBJ1-5	-	-	CASSPHRDEPQHF	TGTGCCAGCTCACCACACAGGGACGAGCCCCAGCATTTT
TRBV2	TRBJ1-1	TRBD1	-	CASKPGGAVKAFF	TGTGCCAGCAAACCAGGGGGCGCCGTCAAAGCTTTCTTT
TRBV5-4	TRBJ2-4	-	-	CASSPGTFPAVGNIQYF	TGTGCCAGCAGCCCAGGGACTTTCCCCGCGGTTGGAAACATTCAGTACTTC
TRBV11-2	TRBJ2-6	-	-	CASSGQPGANVLTF	TGTGCCAGCAGCGGGCAGCCTGGGGCCAACGTCCTGACTTTC
TRBV19	TRBJ1-6	-	few	CASNIQLYNSPLHF	TGTGCCAGTAACATACAGCTTTATAATTCACCCCTCCACTTT
TRBV5-6	TRBJ1-2	-	-	CASSLATGRNYGYTF	TGTGCCAGCAGCTTGGCGACAGGCCGTAACTATGGCTACACCTTC
TRBV5-8	TRBJ1-5	-	-	CASSLGQGSQPQHF	TGTGCCAGCAGCTTGGGGCAGGGAAGTCAGCCCCAGCATTTT
TRBV18	TRBJ1-2	-	-	CASSPREGDGYTF	TGTGCCAGCTCACCCCGAGAGGGTGACGGCTACACCTTC
TRBV25-1	TRBJ1-1	-	-	CASRGSPGDAFF	TGTGCCAGCAGAGGGAGTCCGGGCGACGCTTTCTTT
TRBV11-2	TRBJ2-7	TRBD1	-	CASSSQTGVYEQYF	TGTGCCAGCAGCTCACAGACAGGGGTCTACGAGCAGTACTTC
TRBV9	TRBJ1-3	-	-	CASSVAVDSGNTIYF	TGTGCCAGCAGCGTAGCGGTCGACTCTGGAAACACCATATATTTT
TRBV6-5	TRBJ2-7	-	once	CASSYSLGGAHYEQYF	TGTGCCAGCAGTTACTCCCTGGGCGGGGCCCACTACGAGCAGTACTTC
TRBV28	TRBJ2-1	TRBD1	-	CASSFGETGGYNEQFF	TGTGCCAGCAGTTTCGGAGAGACAGGGGGGTACAATGAGCAGTTCTTC
TRBV11-2	TRBJ1-6	-	-	CASSLEWIWRSPLHF	TGTGCCAGCAGCTTAGAATGGATCTGGAGGTCACCCCTCCACTTT
TRBV19	TRBJ1-1	-	-	CASSINGNTEAFF	TGTGCCAGTAGTATAAACGGGAACACTGAAGCTTTCTTT
TRBV7-2	TRBJ1-6	-	-	CASSPFGGDNSPLHF	TGTGCCAGCAGCCCCTTTGGGGGGGATAATTCACCCCTCCACTTT
TRBV2	TRBJ1-6	TRBD1	-	CASSLQGGISPLHF	TGTGCCAGCAGTTTACAGGGGGGGATTTCACCCCTCCACTTT
TRBV7-6	TRBJ1-1	TRBD1	-	CASSSRTGPKGTEAFF	TGTGCCAGCAGCTCAAGGACAGGGCCTAAGGGGACTGAAGCTTTCTTT
TRBV27	TRBJ1-6	-	-	CASSLWQQTGSPLHF	TGTGCCAGCAGTTTATGGCAGCAAACAGGTTCACCCCTCCACTTT
TRBV18	TRBJ1-5	TRBD1	few	CASSQETGDSNQPQHF	TGTGCCAGCTCCCAGGAAACAGGGGATAGCAATCAGCCCCAGCATTTT
TRBV27	TRBJ2-5	TRBD2	-	CATSATSGQETQYF	TGTGCCACCTCCGCCACTAGCGGACAAGAGACCCAGTACTTC
TRBV5-1	TRBJ2-7	-	-	CASSPGHVVSYEQYF	TGCGCCAGCAGCCCCGGACACGTAGTCTCCTACGAGCAGTACTTC
TRBV5-1	TRBJ2-2	-	-	CASEWRGNTGELFF	TGCGCCAGTGAGTGGAGGGGGAACACCGGGGAGCTGTTTTTT
TRBV18	TRBJ1-3	TRBD1	-	CASSPSDRGFSGNTIYF	TGTGCCAGCTCACCGTCGGACAGGGGTTTCTCTGGAAACACCATATATTTT
TRBV5-1	TRBJ2-6	-	-	CASSLVALVGSGANVLTF	TGCGCCAGCAGCTTGGTAGCGTTGGTTGGGTCTGGGGCCAACGTCCTGACTTTC
TRBV9	TRBJ2-7	-	once	CASSEGSGSYEQYF	TGTGCCAGCAGCGAGGGGTCGGGCTCTTACGAGCAGTACTTC
TRBV19	TRBJ2-5	-	-	CASSAIPTGRQTQYF	TGTGCCAGTAGTGCGATCCCTACAGGGCGGCAGACCCAGTACTTC
TRBV9	TRBJ2-7	-	-	CASSVAAQGLTYEQYF	TGTGCCAGCAGCGTAGCGGCACAGGGCCTAACCTACGAGCAGTACTTC
TRBV5-5	TRBJ1-1	-	few	CASSLSGQNTEAFF	TGTGCCAGCAGCTTATCGGGACAGAACACTGAAGCTTTCTTT